Following are 29 T cell receptor beta chains from one sample sequenced in a study of siplizumab effects on memory and regulatory T cells. This table comes from immunoSEQ multiplex PCR, and its TCRdb copy is limited to in-frame clones, with some not included. The sample consists of about 100,000 clones, over 90% of them appearing once. The sample taken for sequencing was Tregs sorted from blood. These receptors all stem from a human donor in good health.

This clone has only a few counts. The chain has TRBV11-2 and TRBJ1-1; D perhaps matches TRBD1 (6 bases). This CDR3 spans 13 amino acids. From germline, CDR1 is SGHAT and CDR2 FQNNGV. The V end was cut by 2 bases, the J end by 3 bases, with 7 bases between. CDR3: CASSLTGYTEAFF. The CDR3 DNA is TGTGCCAGCAGCTTAACAGGGTACACTGAAGCTTTCTTT.

Of note for this clone: This CDR3 is also generated by other DNA sequences in the sample. J is TRBJ2-1 and V is TRBV7-9; no clear D. V shed 1 base and J shed 7 bases, with 5 bases lying between them. The CDR3 totals 12 residues. The germline gives CDR1 SEHNR, CDR2 FQNEAQ (reference sequence). The CDR3 protein is CASSLVGNEQFF. DNA for the CDR3: TGTGCCAGCAGCTTAGTCGGGAATGAGCAGTTCTTC.

The chain combines TRBV30 with TRBJ1-3; 7 positions agree with TRBD1. The junction had 6 bases not matched to a gene; V was cut back by 3 bases and J by 4 bases. In germline, CDR1 is GTSNPN, CDR2 SVGIG (reference sequence). This CDR3 spans 14 amino acids. This CDR3 is CAWSQQGPGNTIYF. The CDR3 bases are TGTGCCTGGAGCCAACAGGGGCCGGGAAACACCATATATTTT.

Only one count was recorded for this clone. The chain links TRBV5-1 to TRBJ2-5, with D unresolved. Germline CDR1 reads SGHRS; CDR2 reads YFSETQ. CDR3 length: 12 residues. Trimming pared 5 bases from V and 1 base from J, leaving 6 bases between. CDR3 in amino acids: CASSRPQETQYF. Here the CDR3 DNA reads TGCGCCAGCAGTCGCCCCCAAGAGACCCAGTACTTC.

The CDR3 region has the DNA TGTGCCAGCAGCTTCGATCGAGCGGGGGGAACCTACGAGCAGTACTTC. Amino acid sequence: CASSFDRAGGTYEQYF. The chain combines TRBV14 with TRBJ2-7, with 9 bases lining up with TRBD2. CDR1 and CDR2 from the germline V gene are SGHDN and FVKESK. The CDR3 sequence is 16 residues long. After removal of 5 bases from V and 2 bases from J, the junction contained 10 bases not matched to a gene.

Note on this clone: Other DNA sequences in the sample encode the same CDR3. The gene calls are TRBV5-1 and TRBJ2-7; D not resolved. The CDR3 is 11 amino acids. Germline V gene lookup returns CDR1 SGHRS and CDR2 YFSETQ. Trimming pared 3 bases from V and 0 bases from J, leaving 1 base between. This CDR3 reads CASSSSYEQYF. Written as DNA, the CDR3 is TGCGCCAGCAGCTCCTCCTACGAGCAGTACTTC. Supplemented by reference TRBV5-1 and TRBJ2-7, the full variable domain reads KAGVTQTPRYLIKTRGQQVTLSCSPISGHRSVSWYQQTPGQGLQFLFEYFSETQRNKGNFPGRFSGRQFSNSRSEMNVSTLELGDSALYLCASSSSYEQYFGPGTRLTVT.

This chain links TRBV11-3 with TRBJ2-5; the match to TRBD2 covers 11 bases. With V trimmed by 5 bases and J by 1 base, 6 bases remained unmatched. This CDR3 spans 16 amino acids. The germline V gene encodes CDR1 SGHNT and CDR2 YENEEA. DNA of the CDR3: TGTGCCAGCAGCCCTCGGACTAGCGGGCTCCAAGAGACCCAGTACTTC. The encoded protein is CASSPRTSGLQETQYF.

The chain has TRBV19 and TRBJ1-3; D is perhaps TRBD1 (5 bases). Germline values: CDR1 LNHDA, CDR2 SQIVND (reference sequence). V was clipped by 4 bases and J by 0 bases, with 13 bases between them. The CDR3 has 16 amino acids. CDR3: CASSTRGSASGNTIYF. The CDR3 coding sequence is TGTGCCAGTAGTACTCGGGGGTCTGCCTCTGGAAACACCATATATTTT.

The chain uses TRBV2 and TRBJ1-2; 8 nucleotides align to TRBD1. V shed 6 bases and J 7 bases; nucleotides not matched to a gene: 7. This CDR3 contains 13 residues. Looked up from germline, CDR1 is SNHLY and CDR2 is FYNNEI. In nucleotides, the CDR3 is TGTGCCAGCAGCGTACAGGGGGTCCCTGGCTACACCTTC. Protein product: CASSVQGVPGYTF. The full variable domain, completed using reference TRBV2 and TRBJ1-2, is EPEVTQTPSHQVTQMGQEVILRCVPISNHLYFYWYRQILGQKVEFLVSFYNNEISEKSEIFDDQFSVERPDGSNFTLKIRSTKLEDSAMYFCASSVQGVPGYTFGSGTRLTVV.

The chain combines TRBV23-1 with TRBJ1-5, with D unclear. TRBV23-1 qualifies as an ORF whose function is uncertain. V was shortened by 6 bases and J by 3 bases, with 21 bases between the two germline ends. The CDR3 consists of 17 residues. In DNA form, the CDR3 reads TGCGCCAGCAGCCTCAACTTCATAGTGCTCGACAATCAGCCCCAGCATTTT. Translating it yields CASSLNFIVLDNQPQHF.

V and J are TRBV6-5 and TRBJ2-2; D remains ambiguous. In germline, CDR1 is MNHEY, CDR2 SVGAGI. The V end lost 6 bases, the J end lost 1 base, and 6 bases lay between the germline ends. This CDR3 region has 13 residues. The CDR3 here is CASSPWNTGELFF. The CDR3 nucleotides read TGTGCCAGCAGCCCGTGGAACACCGGGGAGCTGTTTTTT.

The chain is built from TRBV5-1 and TRBJ2-5, with D unresolved. The V gene's germline CDR1 is SGHRS and CDR2 YFSETQ. V lost 4 bases and J 1 base, leaving 8 bases between the germline ends. The CDR3 consists of 13 residues. CDR3 bases: TGCGCCAGCAGCGCCAGCCTCCAAGAGACCCAGTACTTC. Amino acid sequence: CASSASLQETQYF.

The genes are TRBV6-6 and TRBJ2-7; 11 nucleotides align to TRBD2. Germline trimming cut 6 bases from V and 7 bases from J; bases unmatched to any gene: 11. Per germline, CDR1 MNHNY and CDR2 SVGAGI (reference sequence). This CDR3 is built from 15 residues. The DNA for the CDR3 is TGTGCCAGCAGCCCCAGTAGCGGGAGGGCTTGGGAGCAGTACTTC. This translates into CASSPSSGRAWEQYF.

This sequence joins TRBV11-3 and TRBJ2-1, with 12 bases matching TRBD2. Unmatched junction bases numbered 8, after V lost 6 bases and J lost 5 bases. CDR1 and CDR2 from the germline V gene are SGHNT and YENEEA. The CDR3 totals 16 residues. This CDR3 is CASSFGLAGFHNEQFF. DNA for the CDR3: TGTGCCAGCAGTTTTGGACTAGCGGGATTCCACAATGAGCAGTTCTTC.

This clone occurred a few times. The J gene is TRBJ1-1, the V gene TRBV30; the D is unclear. Germline values: CDR1 GTSNPN, CDR2 SVGIG (reference sequence). Trimming removed 3 bases at V and 0 bases at J, with 8 bases between. CDR3 size: 13 residues. CDR3 residues: CAWRKFMNTEAFF. The CDR3 DNA reads TGTGCCTGGAGGAAGTTCATGAACACTGAAGCTTTCTTT.

V gene TRBV9 combines with J gene TRBJ2-5; D ambiguous. V lost 1 base and J 3 bases, leaving 10 bases between the germline ends. The CDR3 runs to 14 residues. CDR1 is SGDLS and CDR2 is YYNGEE in the germline V gene. The CDR3 region is CASSVQGEKETQYF. The CDR3 DNA sequence: TGTGCCAGCAGCGTACAAGGAGAAAAAGAGACCCAGTACTTC.

The chain carries TRBV5-1 and TRBJ2-5; D is uncertain. CDR1 is SGHRS and CDR2 is YFSETQ in the germline V gene. CDR3 length equals 13 residues. Trimming removed 0 bases from V and 1 base from J, with 4 bases in between. The CDR3 loop is CASSLDPQETQYF. In DNA, the CDR3 is TGCGCCAGCAGCTTGGATCCCCAAGAGACCCAGTACTTC. The entire variable domain, with the rest obtained from reference TRBV5-1 and TRBJ2-5, is as follows: KAGVTQTPRYLIKTRGQQVTLSCSPISGHRSVSWYQQTPGQGLQFLFEYFSETQRNKGNFPGRFSGRQFSNSRSEMNVSTLELGDSALYLCASSLDPQETQYFGPGTRLLVL.

This chain connects TRBV10-3 to TRBJ2-2; D remains ambiguous. The CDR3 consists of 13 residues. Germline V gene lookup returns CDR1 ENHRY and CDR2 SYGVKD. Trimming pared 7 bases from V and 2 bases from J, leaving 8 bases between. This chain's CDR3 is CAIKATNTGELFF. The CDR3, as DNA: TGTGCCATCAAGGCTACAAACACCGGGGAGCTGTTTTTT.

This chain joins TRBV12-5 and TRBJ2-1; D remains ambiguous. V gave up 0 bases and J gave up 6 bases, with 12 bases separating them. Germline CDR1 is LGHNT and CDR2 is FRNRAP. CDR3 length equals 15 residues. The CDR3 DNA is TGTGCTAGTGGTTTGGTACCCCAGTTCCGCAATGAGCAGTTCTTC. Translating gives CASGLVPQFRNEQFF.

This chain links TRBV4-1 with TRBJ1-1, with a weak D call TRBD1 (5 bases). V gave up 1 base and J gave up 5 bases, with 8 bases separating them. Germline-derived CDR1 and CDR2 are MGHRA and YSYEKL. The CDR3 is 13 amino acids. The CDR3 region is CASSQGRDTEAFF. Here the CDR3 DNA reads TGCGCCAGCAGCCAAGGCAGGGATACTGAAGCTTTCTTT.

The rearrangement uses TRBV9 and TRBJ1-3; D is ambiguous. The CDR3 extends over 15 amino acids. The ends were cut back, 0 bases at V and 0 bases at J, with 7 bases in the middle. CDR1 and CDR2 (germline): SGDLS, YYNGEE. CDR3 residues: CASSVGTYSGNTIYF. The CDR3 DNA sequence: TGTGCCAGCAGCGTAGGAACATACTCTGGAAACACCATATATTTT.

This chain uses TRBV4-1 with TRBJ2-5; 11 bases fit TRBD2. This CDR3 is 17 amino acids long. Germline CDR1 and CDR2: MGHRA and YSYEKL. The trim removed 4 bases at V and 2 bases at J, leaving 9 bases unmatched. CDR3 loop: CASSPGASGRLQETQYF. The CDR3 nucleotides read TGCGCCAGCAGCCCTGGGGCTAGCGGGAGGTTACAAGAGACCCAGTACTTC.

This sequence joins TRBV19 and TRBJ2-5, with D possibly called TRBD1 or TRBD2 (5 bases each). CDR3 length equals 15 residues. Trimming took off 4 bases at V and 2 bases at J, with 14 bases between the two ends. The germline gives CDR1 LNHDA, CDR2 SQIVND (reference sequence). CDR3 region: CASSRLGTAQETQYF. The CDR3, as DNA: TGTGCCAGTAGTAGGTTGGGGACGGCGCAAGAGACCCAGTACTTC.

The chain has TRBV7-9 and TRBJ2-7; 10 bases fit TRBD1. V lost 5 bases and J lost 3; bases outside the gene matches: 7. The germline V gene encodes CDR1 SEHNR and CDR2 FQNEAQ (reference sequence). CDR3 length equals 15 residues. This chain's CDR3 is CASSRGTGVFYEQYF. The CDR3 DNA sequence: TGTGCCAGCAGCCGCGGGACAGGGGTTTTCTACGAGCAGTACTTC.

The chain uses TRBV20-1 and TRBJ1-1; D gene uncertain. The CDR3 sequence is 11 residues long. Per the germline V gene, CDR1 is DFQATT and CDR2 is SNEGSKA (reference sequence). Trimming stripped 6 bases from V and 5 bases from J, with 10 bases between. CDR3 in DNA: TGCAGTGCCCTAGCGGGAACTGAAGCTTTCTTT. It specifies CSALAGTEAFF.

The V call is TRBV11-1, the J call TRBJ1-2, with 8 bases lining up with TRBD1. With V trimmed by 6 bases and J by 4 bases, 4 bases remained unmatched. This CDR3 region has 13 residues. Germline V gene lookup returns CDR1 SGHAT and CDR2 FQDESV (reference sequence). In nucleotides, the CDR3 is TGTGCCAGCAGTTACAGGGGGAGCTATGGCTACACCTTC. It encodes CASSYRGSYGYTF.

The chain links TRBV6-5 to TRBJ1-5; D possibly corresponds to TRBD1 (5 bases). The CDR3 is 13 residues long. Germline CDR1 is MNHEY and CDR2 is SVGAGI. With 2 bases removed from V and 6 bases from J, the gap between germline ends came to 8 bases. CDR3 residues: CASSYIGGQPQHF. The CDR3 bases are TGTGCCAGCAGTTACATCGGGGGTCAGCCCCAGCATTTT.

The V and J genes are TRBV2 and TRBJ2-7; D not resolved. Trimming pared 3 bases from V and 4 bases from J, leaving 4 bases between. Germline V CDR1 and CDR2: SNHLY, FYNNEI. This CDR3 is built from 11 residues. The CDR3 loop is CASSDTYEQYF. The CDR3 DNA is TGTGCCAGCAGTGATACATACGAGCAGTACTTC.

This chain connects TRBV7-3 to TRBJ2-1, with D possibly being TRBD2 (5 bases). The germline gives CDR1 SGHTA, CDR2 FQGTGA. The CDR3 sequence is 12 residues long. V shed 5 bases and J shed 7 bases, with 9 bases lying between them. The CDR3 bases are TGTGCCAGCAGCCACCCGGGGAATGAGCAGTTCTTC. Residues: CASSHPGNEQFF.